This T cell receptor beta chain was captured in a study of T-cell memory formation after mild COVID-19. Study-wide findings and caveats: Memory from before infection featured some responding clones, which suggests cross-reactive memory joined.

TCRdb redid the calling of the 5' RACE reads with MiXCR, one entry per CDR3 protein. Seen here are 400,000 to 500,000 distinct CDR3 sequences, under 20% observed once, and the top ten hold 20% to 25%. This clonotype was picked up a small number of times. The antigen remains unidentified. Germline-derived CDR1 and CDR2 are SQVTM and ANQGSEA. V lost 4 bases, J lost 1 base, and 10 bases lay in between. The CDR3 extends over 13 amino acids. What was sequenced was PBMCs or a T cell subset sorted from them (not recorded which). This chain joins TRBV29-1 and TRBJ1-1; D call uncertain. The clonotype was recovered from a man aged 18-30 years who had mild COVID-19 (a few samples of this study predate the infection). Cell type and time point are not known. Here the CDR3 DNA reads TGCAGCGTTGTGGAGCAGCCGAACACTGAAGCTTTCTTT. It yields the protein CSVVEQPNTEAFF.